This TCR beta chain is from a study of cytomegalovirus exposure and HLA in healthy donors. Study-level results: In all likelihood, a cluster of highly shared sequence variants was a sequencing artifact.

PCR primers comprised 60 Vbeta and 13 Jbeta primers. Assay used: immunoSEQ multiplex PCR; TCRdb lists only in-frame clones, some missing. The sample holds 150,000 to 200,000 clones; 84% are singletons and the top ten take under 5%. As to this clone: The antigen is not known.

The sequence derives from a man aged 18 to 30 in good health and CMV-seronegative. The sample consisted of PBMCs.

CDR3 loop: CASSLEGAGDSYNEQFF. The CDR3 DNA reads as TGTGCCAGCAGCTTAGAGGGAGCGGGGGACTCCTACAATGAGCAGTTCTTC. The chain uses TRBV7-8 and TRBJ2-1, with 8 positions matching TRBD2. There are 17 residues in the CDR3. V gave up 1 base and J gave up 0 bases; unmatched junction bases: 5. CDR1 is SGHVS and CDR2 is FQNEAQ in the germline V gene.